The 2 T cell receptor beta chains below were found in one sample sequenced in a study of CD8 T cells in ankylosing spondylitis. Points from the study as a whole: Blood of patients with ankylosing spondylitis appeared to be characterized by a TCR beta motif of eight highly homologous variants.

One entry per CDR3 protein results from TCRdb running MiXCR on the 5' RACE reads. The sample includes about 510,000 distinct CDR3 sequences, about 5.4% of them seen just once. The antigens of these receptors remain unknown. The sample taken for sequencing was blood, either unsorted or a sorted T cell fraction (not recorded which). All receptors derive from a male donor with ankylosing spondylitis.

This clonotype was seen at least ten times. The rearrangement uses TRBV5-1 and TRBJ2-2, with D perhaps given as TRBD1 or TRBD2 (5 bases each). In germline, CDR1 is SGHRS, CDR2 YFSETQ. Trimming pared 2 bases from V and 6 bases from J, leaving 11 bases between. The CDR3 has 14 amino acids. CDR3 in amino acids: CASSLIPGPGELFF. The CDR3 DNA reads TGCGCCAGCAGCTTAATTCCGGGGCCCGGGGAGCTGTTTTTT.

In its sample, this clonotype was seen many times. This rearrangement joins TRBV4-2 to TRBJ1-6; D not certain. V lost 0 bases to trimming and J lost 7 bases, with 13 bases between them. Looked up from germline, CDR1 is LGHNA and CDR2 is YNFKEQ. This CDR3 comprises 16 residues. CDR3 nucleotides: TGTGCCAGCAGCCAAGAATCGCGGCAGGTGAATTCACCCCTCCACTTT. This translates into CASSQESRQVNSPLHF.